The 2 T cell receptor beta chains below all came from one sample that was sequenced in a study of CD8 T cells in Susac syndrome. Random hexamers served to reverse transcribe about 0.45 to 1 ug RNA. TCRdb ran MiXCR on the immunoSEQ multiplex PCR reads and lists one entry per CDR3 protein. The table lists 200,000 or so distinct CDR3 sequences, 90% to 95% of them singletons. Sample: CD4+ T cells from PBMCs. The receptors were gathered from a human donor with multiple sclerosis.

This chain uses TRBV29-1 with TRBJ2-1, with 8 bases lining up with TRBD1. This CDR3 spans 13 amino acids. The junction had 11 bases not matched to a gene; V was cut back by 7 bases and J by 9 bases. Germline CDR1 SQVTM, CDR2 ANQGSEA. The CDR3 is CSGGQGPAVEQFF. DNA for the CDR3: TGCAGCGGAGGACAGGGCCCTGCGGTTGAGCAGTTCTTC.

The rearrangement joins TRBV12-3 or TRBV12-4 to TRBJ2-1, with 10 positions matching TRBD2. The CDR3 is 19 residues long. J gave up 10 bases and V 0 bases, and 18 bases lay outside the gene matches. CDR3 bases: TGTGCCAGCAGTTTAGCGCAAGGTAGAACTAGCGGGACTATAGGAGAGCAGTTCTTC. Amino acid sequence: CASSLAQGRTSGTIGEQFF.